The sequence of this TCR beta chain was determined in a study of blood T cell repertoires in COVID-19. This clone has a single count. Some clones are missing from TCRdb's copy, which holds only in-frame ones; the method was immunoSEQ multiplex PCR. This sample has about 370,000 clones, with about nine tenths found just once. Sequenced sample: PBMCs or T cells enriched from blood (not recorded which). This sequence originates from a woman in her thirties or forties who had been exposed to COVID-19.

The CDR3 nucleotides read TGTGCCAGCAGTCGAGGACAGGGGAGGACTGAAGCTTTCTTT. Its protein is CASSRGQGRTEAFF. The chain links TRBV6-5 to TRBJ1-1; 9 bases are a match to TRBD1. Trimming cost V 5 bases and J 5 bases; bases outside gene matches: 6. This CDR3 comprises 14 residues. Germline CDR1 MNHEY, CDR2 SVGAGI.